The source of this T cell receptor (beta chain) is a study of cytotoxic CD8 clonotypes in ibrutinib-treated CLL (TCRdb year 2021). A note on the overall study: The cohort included around 16 treatment-naive and eleven to twelve relapsed/refractory patients; 17 were IGHV unmutated. Partial responses were observed in 24 patients and complete responses in 2; after a median follow-up of around 68 months, remission was maintained in 14 patients and progression was observed in approximately twelve. Response samples were taken after a median of roughly 12 months on treatment, ranging from about 6 to 40 months. On average, each sample had about 250,000 productive templates and more than 75,000 productive rearrangements. Longitudinal samples were available for about 30% of the roughly 90 trial participants. Cryopreserved peripheral blood mononuclear cells were obtained before treatment, at response, and at either sustained remission or disease progression. Patients were still on ibrutinib when every remission and progressive disease sample was collected.

Each clonotype received, on average, approximately 9.9x coverage in deep resolution sequencing performed on a MiSeq, where the target depth lay between 1 in 1 million and 1 in 200,000 T cells. TCR beta libraries were generated with the immunoSEQ hsTCRB Kit. In the source study's methods: The data were analyzed with ImmunoSEQ Analyzer and ImmunoSEQ Data Assistant, and V, D and J gene assignments followed IMGT definitions. Clonality, with values ranging from 0 to 1, was calculated as one minus the normalized Shannon entropy of productive rearrangement frequencies. Public clonotype analysis was restricted to overrepresented clonotypes comprising at least 0.05% of each patient's repertoire. Repertoires from around 13 age-matched healthy donors in immuneACCESS were used as clonality controls. The source is immuneACCESS, and TCRdb retained only in-frame sequences with V and J called. Part of the clones is not carried over; for the studies checked, unresolved V genes explain less than half of this, and the remainder is unexplained. V and J calls and clone size are those listed in that table; D and trimming were worked out from the DNA. Across this sample there are approximately 140,000 clones, with around 77% seen only once. Clones ranked in the top ten supply about 29% of the sample.

On this clone: Its antigen is unknown. No per-base quality is available; no much larger clone lies one base away.

Beyond this particular receptor, the publication reports: Sampling times were not matched between sustained-remission and progressing patients, and lymph node repertoires were not studied. An increase in clonality was observed at ibrutinib response, with clonality remaining stable during sustained remission and falling back toward baseline at progression. Public clonotypes were rare and either shrank or stayed stable during treatment, and the rise in clonality at ibrutinib response reflected expansion of private clonotypes. Baseline clonality exceeded that of age-matched healthy donors and correlated strongly with circulating CD8+ T-cell counts.

This specimen's time point label, interpreted: 12 to 13 months on ibrutinib. Roughly 2.2 micrograms of genomic DNA were extracted from cryopreserved PBMCs for TCR beta library preparation. High-throughput TCR beta sequencing was performed on longitudinal blood samples from CLL patients receiving ibrutinib monotherapy. The patients took part in an open-label, single-center phase 2 trial of ibrutinib monotherapy. Here the sequenced sample was PBMCs, taken after 12 months of ibrutinib treatment. The TCR comes from a human donor with chronic lymphocytic leukemia.

The DNA sequence is TGTGCCAGCAGTTTATGGGGGAGCAACTCCTACGAGCAGTACTTC. This encodes CASSLWGSNSYEQYF. The rearrangement combines TRBV27 with TRBJ2-7; the D gene could be either TRBD1 or TRBD2, each agreeing at 5 bases. The CDR3 sequence holds 15 residues, the cysteine and phenylalanine included. The kept DNA is CDR3 alone, 45 bases in frame from the first base. The trim is 1 base for V and 0 bases for J, with a gap of 10 bases between the germline ends. CDR1 and CDR2 are drawn from the germline V gene (reference sequence): MNHEY, SMNVEV.